The entry that follows covers one T cell receptor beta chain sequence. Its antigen is as yet unknown. Collection occurred without any documented infections or immune events in donors. Clones were sequenced by immunoSEQ multiplex PCR, and TCRdb holds only the in-frame ones, with some missing. The sample lists tens of thousands of clones; roughly 84% were seen once. This sample was taken from a study of identifying expanded T cells in peripheral blood. Trimming took off 1 base at V and 0 bases at J, with 6 bases between the two ends. The CDR3 is 14 residues long. Germline CDR1 and CDR2: KGHSH and LQKENI. Study-level points and caveats: About 1.2 clones differed between technical replicates, versus about 15 and 19 over time. Variance in clone template counts between roughly 2-week samples significantly increased with total template count across all healthy donors.

This TCR was sampled from a person aged 18-70 years in good health. Source material: blood. The chain has TRBV18 and TRBJ1-1, with D unclear. This CDR3 reads CASSPQSMNTEAFF. The CDR3 DNA sequence: TGTGCCAGCTCACCACAGAGCATGAACACTGAAGCTTTCTTT.